The 9 T cell receptor beta chains presented below share a single source sample, sequenced in a study of T cells in Graves' hyperthyroidism and ophthalmopathy. TCR beta CDR3 regions were amplified from RNA. TCR CDR3 underwent first-round RT-PCR with the HTBI primer set. TCRdb recomputed calls from the multiplex PCR reads with MiXCR, one row per CDR3 protein. Found here are around 400,000 distinct CDR3 sequences, around a sixth of them singletons; the top ten hold about 30%. Sequencing was performed on blood. The receptors originated from a woman aged 18 to 35 with Graves' hyperthyroidism that later progressed to Graves' ophthalmopathy.

With regard to this clonotype: A clone one base away is much larger, so this may be a read error. The V gene is TRBV20-1, the J gene TRBJ2-4; no clear D. This CDR3 is built from 14 residues. Germline loops: CDR1 DFQATT, CDR2 SNEGSKA (reference sequence). The CDR3 reads CSASSYGTKNILYF. The CDR3 DNA is TGCAGTGCTAGTTCTTACGGAACCAAAAACATTCTGTACTTC.

Ten or more counts support this clonotype. V and J are TRBV2 and TRBJ2-5, with 10 bases aligning to TRBD2. Germline assignment: CDR1 SNHLY and CDR2 FYNNEI. The CDR3 sequence is 21 residues long. J was trimmed by 5 bases and V by 2 bases; bases with no gene match: 23. The CDR3 DNA follows: TGTGCCAGCAGTGAAAGGCTAGCGGGAGAAGTAAAACCCCATCCCAAGGAGACCCAGTACTTC. This sequence encodes CASSERLAGEVKPHPKETQYF. Filled out from reference TRBV2 and TRBJ2-5, the complete variable domain reads EPEVTQTPSHQVTQMGQEVILRCVPISNHLYFYWYRQILGQKVEFLVSFYNNEISEKSEIFDDQFSVERPDGSNFTLKIRSTKLEDSAMYFCASSERLAGEVKPHPKETQYFGPGTRLLVL.

This clonotype was seen ten or more times. The chain combines TRBV28 with TRBJ2-7, with D perhaps matching TRBD2 (5 bases). Germline loops: CDR1 MDHEN, CDR2 SYDVKM. There are 15 residues in the CDR3. Trimming took off 3 bases at V and 0 bases at J, with 12 bases between the two ends. The CDR3 DNA reads as TGTGCCAGCAGTTTCCCCAACCGGGGCTCCTACGAGCAGTACTTC. This gives the protein CASSFPNRGSYEQYF.

This clonotype has ten or more counts. V usage is TRBV27 and J usage is TRBJ2-3; 7 positions match TRBD2. The V gene end was trimmed by 7 bases and the J gene end by 0 bases; junction bases not matched to a gene: 22. Germline CDR1 is MNHEY and CDR2 is SMNVEV (reference sequence). The CDR3 covers 20 residues. CDR3 protein: CASMEYKITGGSSSTDTQYF. The CDR3, as DNA: TGTGCCAGCATGGAGTACAAAATAACGGGGGGATCCTCTAGCACAGATACGCAGTATTTT.

This clonotype has only one observation. The CDR3 loop reads CASSLAQGAVTDTQYF. In DNA form, the CDR3 reads TGTGCCAGCAGCTTGGCACAGGGGGCGGTCACAGATACGCAGTATTTT. The rearrangement links TRBV7-9 to TRBJ2-3; 9 nucleotides match TRBD1. The V segment lost 3 bases and the J segment 2 bases; nucleotides outside the gene matches: 6. CDR1 is SEHNR, CDR2 FQNEAQ, per germline (reference sequence). This CDR3 is built from 16 residues. Together with reference TRBV7-9 and TRBJ2-3, the CDR3 gives the full variable domain: DTGVSQNPRHKITKRGQNVTFRCDPISEHNRLYWYRQTLGQGPEFLTYFQNEAQLEKSRLLSDRFSAERPKGSFSTLEIQRTEQGDSAMYLCASSLAQGAVTDTQYFGPGTRLTVL.

This clonotype was recorded many times. This chain uses TRBV28 with TRBJ1-2; 11 bases fit TRBD1. V was pared by 5 bases and J by 8 bases, with 13 bases of the junction left unmatched. The CDR3 is 16 amino acids. Germline CDR1 reads MDHEN; CDR2 reads SYDVKM. As DNA, the CDR3 is TGTGCCAGCAGTATACCCGGACAGGGGGCTCTGGTAGGCTACACCTTC. Translating gives CASSIPGQGALVGYTF.

Regarding this clonotype: A much larger clone is a single base away; this may be a read error. A read error is likely, as this CDR3 ends without the conserved phenylalanine or tryptophan. CDR3 residues: CASSQDTDTEAFS. CDR3 nucleotides: TGTGCCAGCAGCCAAGATACAGACACTGAAGCTTTCTCT. This chain links TRBV3-1 with TRBJ1-1, with D uncertain. The CDR3 totals 13 residues. Germline V lookup: CDR1 LGHDT, CDR2 YNNKEL (reference sequence). V was trimmed by 0 bases and J by 3 bases, leaving 5 bases between them.

This clonotype has ten or more counts. This sequence joins TRBV12-3 or TRBV12-4 and TRBJ2-7; D unclear. The CDR3 totals 13 residues. Trimming removed 3 bases at V and 2 bases at J, with 8 bases between. The CDR3 spells CASSFQAPYEQYF. CDR3 nucleotide sequence: TGTGCCAGCAGTTTTCAGGCTCCCTACGAGCAGTACTTC.

This chain uses TRBV24-1 with TRBJ2-1; 9 bases are shared with TRBD2. CDR1 is KGHDR and CDR2 is SFDVKD in the germline V gene. V was pared by 2 bases and J by 3 bases, with 16 bases of the junction left unmatched. This CDR3 contains 20 residues. CDR3 sequence reads: CATSDSPSGAGGPIYNEQFF. As DNA, the CDR3 is TGTGCCACCAGTGATTCGCCATCTGGGGCGGGAGGGCCGATCTACAATGAGCAGTTCTTC.